This TCR beta chain was recovered during a study of shared clonotypes between healthy human individuals. About the study: Samples came from a couple of female and a few male donors aged 18 to 49.

As for this clone: Its antigen is unknown.

The authors split each subset's genomic DNA evenly across several immunoSEQ plates. Some clones are missing from TCRdb's copy, which holds only in-frame ones; the method was immunoSEQ multiplex PCR. The data contain hundreds of thousands of clones, 80% to 95% of them singletons. Trimming took 4 bases from V and 4 from J, leaving 20 bases between them. Germline-derived CDR1 and CDR2 are MNHEY and SMNVEV (reference sequence). The CDR3 spans 16 residues. Naive CD8 cells comprised CD45RO-negative, CCR7-positively selected cells, excluding terminally differentiated effector memory CD45RA+ cells. Study-wide findings and caveats: What naive subsets generally showed was a larger estimated richness than memory subsets showed. Lower generation probabilities were found for non-shared clonotypes than for those shared by all four donors.

Sequenced sample: naive CD8+ T cells sorted from blood. The source of this sequence is a man aged 30 to 45 in good health. The chain is built from TRBV27 and TRBJ2-7; TRBD1 is a possible D gene (6 bases). CDR3: CASSYSRQVMGYEQYF. In nucleotides, the CDR3 is TGTGCCAGCAGTTACTCCAGACAGGTAATGGGGTACGAGCAGTACTTC.